This note documents a single T cell receptor beta chain sequence. These data originate in a study of Ad26.COV2.S vaccination and SARS-CoV-2 variants. About the research overall: The study gave Ad26.COV2.S intramuscularly, once or twice 56 days apart.

Germline V gene sequence: CDR1 MDHEN, CDR2 SYDVKM. This CDR3 spans 14 amino acids. With V trimmed by 5 bases and J by 5 bases, 6 bases remained unmatched. Assay: immunoSEQ multiplex PCR; the TCRdb copy retains only in-frame clones and omits some. The repertoire consists of hundreds of thousands of clones, with about 93% occurring once and the leading ten covering 9.5% to 15%. The treatment is: some 19 received Ad26.COV2.S at low or high dose, single or two shots; 5 received placebo; per-sample allocation not given. It was on day 63 after the first vaccine or placebo injection that samples were taken. Aged 18-55 years, donor was enrolled in Boston in 2020.

This sample comprised peripheral blood, obtained in a trial of Ad26.COV2.S vaccine versus placebo. The receptor's source is a person between 18 and 59 years old who received the Ad26.COV2.S COVID-19 vaccine or a placebo. The chain joins TRBV28 to TRBJ2-5; the match to TRBD2 covers 9 bases. This CDR3 reads CASSRREGWETQYF. In nucleotides, the CDR3 is TGTGCCAGCAGTCGGCGGGAGGGGTGGGAGACCCAGTACTTC.